Here is one TCR beta chain with its context. V was pared by 5 bases and J by 10 bases, with 21 bases between. Germline V gene lookup returns CDR1 LNHNV and CDR2 YYDKDF (reference sequence). The CDR3 sequence is 15 residues long. This sample was included in a study of blood T cell repertoires in COVID-19. Looking at the study overall: The cDNA or gDNA used as material had been derived from T cells, B-cell-depleted T cells, or PBMCs.

Per the original methods: For nucleated cells, counts were estimated from reference gene primer amplification. Measured with immunoSEQ multiplex PCR; TCRdb has only the in-frame clones, and not every one. Clone size and the V and J calls come from that table; the DNA yielded D and trimming. The sample has about 49,000 clones, over 80% seen once. This TCR was recovered from a human donor in a cohort sampled during active COVID-19. The sample taken for sequencing was peripheral blood. V gene TRBV15 combines with J gene TRBJ2-1; D call uncertain. The chain's CDR3 is CATSEASGSWREQFF. Here the CDR3 DNA reads TGTGCCACCAGCGAGGCGTCGGGTTCTTGGCGGGAGCAGTTCTTC.